This paragraph covers one TCR beta chain sequence. The target antigen is unknown. A J-beta primer mix and a sample-barcoded 5' primer were used in a second PCR of roughly 6 to 12 cycles. A template-switch adaptor with 12 random nucleotides tagged each cDNA molecule. TCRdb re-called the 5' RACE reads with MiXCR, one entry per CDR3 protein. The sample carries 500,000 to 550,000 distinct CDR3 sequences, 24% recorded once. The data stem from a study of blood T cells in healthy people across ages. Germline V gene lookup returns CDR1 MNHNS and CDR2 SASEGT. The CDR3 has 14 amino acids. V lost 6 bases and J lost 4; bases outside the gene matches: 2. The study's findings and limits: Whereas aged donors had fewer naive CD4+ cells, long-lived donors had more of them and higher diversity. Those diversity estimates obtained from one million T cells were thought to be underestimates.

This sample also belongs to another study, concerning T cells of mothers and their children. That report notes: The cDNA synthesis received all extracted RNA, at about 1.6 ug per 15 ul.

The chain links TRBV6-1 to TRBJ1-6; 8 positions match TRBD1. Material for sequencing was blood. The sequence was obtained from a boy younger than 18 in good health. CDR3 loop: CASRGQGYNSPLHF. CDR3 in DNA: TGTGCCAGCAGAGGACAGGGATATAATTCACCCCTCCACTTT.